This T cell receptor beta chain was observed in a study of blood T cell repertoires in COVID-19. The V and J ends lost 0 bases and 3 bases respectively, with 12 bases between them. This CDR3 is built from 16 residues. Germline CDR1 reads SGHRS; CDR2 reads YFSETQ. Sequencing used immunoSEQ multiplex PCR; TCRdb keeps in-frame clones, though not all of them. Of about 140,000 clones in the sample, 78% were seen once. The chain links TRBV5-1 to TRBJ1-4, with D unresolved. Sequencing was done on a sample of peripheral blood. The TCR originated in an older woman with acute or convalescent COVID-19. The CDR3 sequence is CASSLAAGFPNEKLFF. The CDR3 DNA is TGCGCCAGCAGCTTGGCCGCCGGGTTCCCTAATGAAAAACTGTTTTTT.